This T cell receptor (beta chain) originates from a study of T cell changes during pregnancy in multiple sclerosis. Profiling relied on immunoSEQ multiplex PCR, and the TCRdb table lists in-frame clones only, not all of them. The sample lists approximately 80,000 clones, about 94% occurring once. This CDR3 contains 13 residues. Germline loops: CDR1 MNHNS, CDR2 SASEGT. The ends were cut back, 2 bases at V and 8 bases at J, with 10 bases in the middle. The specimen comprised peripheral blood, sampled in the second trimester of pregnancy. This TCR was recovered from a female donor in good health, enrolled as a control in a pregnancy study. This rearrangement joins TRBV6-1 to TRBJ2-1, with D tentatively TRBD1 (7 bases). This chain's CDR3 is CASSETGEDEQFF. The CDR3 nucleotides read TGTGCCAGCAGTGAAACAGGGGAGGATGAGCAGTTCTTC.